These T cell receptor beta chains were read from a single sample in a study of CD8 T cells in Susac syndrome. TCRdb processed the immunoSEQ multiplex PCR reads anew with MiXCR; each CDR3 protein has one entry. Of hundreds of thousands of distinct CDR3 sequences listed, over 90% are singletons. The sequencing input was CD4+ T cells from PBMCs. Every receptor here comes from a human donor with Susac syndrome. Both conserved end residues are trimmed from each CDR3. D genes are given only for firm matches.

CDR3 protein: ASSPGDRNYEQY
J gene: TRBJ2-7
V gene: TRBV18
D gene: .

CDR3 protein: ASSVEWGEQY
J gene: TRBJ2-7
V gene: TRBV9
D gene: .

CDR3 protein: ASSPWDTDNEKLF
J gene: TRBJ1-4
V gene: TRBV12-3/TRBV12-4
D gene: .

CDR3 protein: ASRFSGSRNTGELF
J gene: TRBJ2-2
V gene: TRBV5-4
D gene: .

CDR3 protein: ASSSQPESTDTQY
J gene: TRBJ2-3
V gene: TRBV27
D gene: .

CDR3 protein: ASSLERGDWMQETQY
J gene: TRBJ2-5
V gene: TRBV5-1
D gene: .

CDR3 protein: AWSVGGPDTQY
J gene: TRBJ2-3
V gene: TRBV30
D gene: .

CDR3 protein: ASSQDSGGFYGYT
J gene: TRBJ1-2
V gene: TRBV4-1
D gene: TRBD1

CDR3 protein: ASSITQGSNQPQH
J gene: TRBJ1-5
V gene: TRBV12-3/TRBV12-4
D gene: .

CDR3 protein: ASSFLRGPEQPQH
J gene: TRBJ1-5
V gene: TRBV27
D gene: TRBD1

CDR3 protein: ASSLLWPSYNSPLH
J gene: TRBJ1-6
V gene: TRBV3-1
D gene: .

CDR3 protein: SATLGGSPLH
J gene: TRBJ1-6
V gene: TRBV20-1
D gene: .

CDR3 protein: ASSQDPAGGGSEAF
J gene: TRBJ1-1
V gene: TRBV4-2
D gene: .

CDR3 protein: ASSDFYGAF
J gene: TRBJ1-1
V gene: TRBV2
D gene: .

CDR3 protein: SVGDFSNQPQH
J gene: TRBJ1-5
V gene: TRBV20-1
D gene: .

CDR3 protein: SASLDSLYYGYT
J gene: TRBJ1-2
V gene: TRBV20-1
D gene: .

CDR3 protein: ASSSGQYYEQY
J gene: TRBJ2-7
V gene: TRBV7-2
D gene: .

CDR3 protein: SAYGQGAVTGELF
J gene: TRBJ2-2
V gene: TRBV20-1
D gene: TRBD1

CDR3 protein: ASSPLQGEKLF
J gene: TRBJ1-4
V gene: TRBV18
D gene: .

CDR3 protein: ASSMGGVEIGRGQF
J gene: TRBJ2-1
V gene: TRBV5-4
D gene: TRBD2

CDR3 protein: ASSPDWGRNEQF
J gene: TRBJ2-1
V gene: TRBV11-2
D gene: .

CDR3 protein: ASSPLLAGYEQF
J gene: TRBJ2-1
V gene: TRBV4-3
D gene: TRBD2

CDR3 protein: SLAGPETQY
J gene: TRBJ2-5
V gene: TRBV29-1
D gene: .

CDR3 protein: AIRTGGFYNEQF
J gene: TRBJ2-1
V gene: TRBV10-3
D gene: TRBD1

CDR3 protein: ASSQFGAANTGELF
J gene: TRBJ2-2
V gene: TRBV4-3
D gene: .

CDR3 protein: ASSPRGRRDTEAF
J gene: TRBJ1-1
V gene: TRBV11-2
D gene: .

CDR3 protein: AGRVSGEETQY
J gene: TRBJ2-5
V gene: TRBV2
D gene: TRBD2

CDR3 protein: ASSTSRGYWTEAF
J gene: TRBJ1-1
V gene: TRBV7-2
D gene: .

CDR3 protein: ASSQEVGETEAF
J gene: TRBJ1-1
V gene: TRBV4-2
D gene: .

CDR3 protein: ASSVDTPGAIYNEQF
J gene: TRBJ2-1
V gene: TRBV9
D gene: .

CDR3 protein: ASSFSGGREDTQY
J gene: TRBJ2-3
V gene: TRBV6-5
D gene: TRBD2

CDR3 protein: ASSSGTKQY
J gene: TRBJ2-7
V gene: TRBV7-2
D gene: .

CDR3 protein: ASSLGTGADEQY
J gene: TRBJ2-7
V gene: TRBV7-9
D gene: TRBD1

CDR3 protein: ASSSDRLNQPQH
J gene: TRBJ1-5
V gene: TRBV28
D gene: .

CDR3 protein: AISAGTVEGDTQY
J gene: TRBJ2-3
V gene: TRBV10-3
D gene: .

CDR3 protein: ASSLDGQLLTDTQY
J gene: TRBJ2-3
V gene: TRBV5-1
D gene: .

CDR3 protein: ASSQYGETQY
J gene: TRBJ2-5
V gene: TRBV3-1
D gene: .

CDR3 protein: ASSPQLDRVGYT
J gene: TRBJ1-2
V gene: TRBV7-6
D gene: TRBD1

CDR3 protein: SVEARGARTEAF
J gene: TRBJ1-1
V gene: TRBV29-1
D gene: .

CDR3 protein: ASRAGFQPQH
J gene: TRBJ1-5
V gene: TRBV6-2/TRBV6-3
D gene: .

CDR3 protein: SARADRGETQY
J gene: TRBJ2-5
V gene: TRBV20-1
D gene: TRBD1

CDR3 protein: ASSFRGGSNADTQY
J gene: TRBJ2-3
V gene: TRBV5-6
D gene: .

CDR3 protein: ASSRGGVENIQY
J gene: TRBJ2-4
V gene: TRBV28
D gene: .

CDR3 protein: ASSLTEMNTEAF
J gene: TRBJ1-1
V gene: TRBV5-1
D gene: .

CDR3 protein: ASSEPRGQGNEQF
J gene: TRBJ2-1
V gene: TRBV2
D gene: TRBD1

CDR3 protein: ASSRDRSNYGYT
J gene: TRBJ1-2
V gene: TRBV6-5
D gene: .

CDR3 protein: ATSKGGIWDEQF
J gene: TRBJ2-1
V gene: TRBV24-1
D gene: TRBD2

CDR3 protein: ASSRWQGEEKLF
J gene: TRBJ1-4
V gene: TRBV14
D gene: .

CDR3 protein: ASVLRSGVGDTQY
J gene: TRBJ2-3
V gene: TRBV7-2
D gene: TRBD2

CDR3 protein: ASSQTGQRQETQY
J gene: TRBJ2-5
V gene: TRBV7-3
D gene: TRBD1

CDR3 protein: ASSFQHGSSPLH
J gene: TRBJ1-6
V gene: TRBV27
D gene: .

CDR3 protein: ASSGDSYNEQF
J gene: TRBJ2-1
V gene: TRBV18
D gene: TRBD1

CDR3 protein: ASSLRARPETQY
J gene: TRBJ2-5
V gene: TRBV12-3/TRBV12-4
D gene: .

CDR3 protein: SVSGTGNQPQH
J gene: TRBJ1-5
V gene: TRBV20-1
D gene: TRBD1

CDR3 protein: SAGLLGTEAF
J gene: TRBJ1-1
V gene: TRBV29-1
D gene: .

CDR3 protein: SAETGRSSNQPQH
J gene: TRBJ1-5
V gene: TRBV20-1
D gene: .

CDR3 protein: ASSLLGAENTEAF
J gene: TRBJ1-1
V gene: TRBV5-1
D gene: .

CDR3 protein: SAYPASGSHEQY
J gene: TRBJ2-7
V gene: TRBV20-1
D gene: .

CDR3 protein: AIATPGTSFNEQY
J gene: TRBJ2-7
V gene: TRBV10-3
D gene: TRBD2

CDR3 protein: ASIRDTSNGGTQY
J gene: TRBJ2-5
V gene: TRBV5-1
D gene: .